Sequencing of this TCR beta chain was carried out in a study of cytomegalovirus exposure and HLA in healthy donors. V was pared by 2 bases and J by 3 bases, with 5 bases between. The V gene's germline CDR1 is SGHVS and CDR2 FNYEAQ. CDR3 size: 13 residues. The protocol was immunoSEQ multiplex PCR, while the TCRdb copy is restricted to in-frame clones and leaves out a portion. The data show around 150,000 clones, almost 85% seen once. Overall study findings and caveats: Most TCR sequences were seen very rarely across donors, but some public TCRs occurred in many. Testing in vitro showed a few CMV-associated chains specific for CMV antigens. The study put 150 to 200 TCR beta chains on its list as cytomegalovirus-associated.

As to this clone: Its cognate antigen is unknown.

An approximately 130-subject validation cohort, separate from the approximately 690-subject first cohort, supplied the donors. The receptor's source is a man in his thirties or forties in good health and CMV-seropositive. This chain connects TRBV7-6 to TRBJ2-1; TRBD1 might be the D (5 bases). Sequenced: PBMCs. The CDR3 reads CASSLQGYNEQFF. Here the CDR3 DNA reads TGTGCCAGCAGCTTACAGGGCTACAATGAGCAGTTCTTC. Looking up the rest from reference TRBV7-6 and TRBJ2-1 gives the full variable domain: GAGVSQSPRYKVTKRGQDVALRCDPISGHVSLYWYRQALGQGPEFLTYFNYEAQQDKSGLPNDRFSAERPEGSISTLTIQRTEQRDSAMYRCASSLQGYNEQFFGPGTRLTVL.